Each of the 21 T cell receptor beta chains below was sequenced from the same sample in a study of T cell repertoires in cytomegalovirus infection. For these receptors, no antigen is known. A single record per CDR3 protein comes from TCRdb applying MiXCR to the reads. Seen here are approximately 990,000 distinct CDR3 sequences, less than 35% observed once, and the top ten hold about 14%. The sequencing here drew on cultured CD8+ T cells from PBMCs, taken from culture after CMV antigen stimulation. The source is a human donor in good health (CMV status not recorded). Some clones in this sample may be carry-over from other donors' samples.

This clonotype was seen only a few times. The rearrangement joins TRBV10-3 to TRBJ1-1; tentatively, D is TRBD1 (6 bases). V shed 8 bases and J shed 3 bases, with 25 bases lying between them. Germline V lookup: CDR1 ENHRY, CDR2 SYGVKD. The CDR3 has 17 residues. CDR3 sequence (DNA): TGTGCCATCGCCCCCGCAGGGGCAGCCCGGGGAGACACTGAAGCTTTCTTT. It is translated as CAIAPAGAARGDTEAFF.

This clonotype has at least ten counts. The V call is TRBV7-9, the J call TRBJ2-1; D is undetermined. V shed 3 bases and J shed 7 bases, with 7 bases lying between them. The length of the CDR3 is 12 residues. Germline V CDR1 and CDR2: SEHNR, FQNEAQ (reference sequence). The chain's CDR3 is CASSFGDNEQFF. CDR3 DNA sequence: TGTGCCAGCAGCTTTGGGGATAATGAGCAGTTCTTC.

This rearrangement joins TRBV7-9 to TRBJ1-2, with TRBD1 identical over 8 bases. CDR1 and CDR2 (germline): SEHNR, FQNEAQ (reference sequence). The length of the CDR3 is 15 residues. Losses at the gene ends were 4 bases for V and 7 bases for J; bases not matched to a gene: 11. Written as DNA, the CDR3 is TGTGCCAGCAGCTGGGACGGACAGGGTTATTTTGGCTACACCTTC. Encoded protein: CASSWDGQGYFGYTF.

This clonotype appeared once. The chain carries TRBV9 and TRBJ2-5; perhaps D is TRBD1 or TRBD2 (6 bases each). Trimming cost V 0 bases and J 6 bases, with 18 bases left between them. This CDR3 has 16 residues. Germline V CDR1 and CDR2: SGDLS, YYNGEE. Written as DNA, the CDR3 is TGTGCCAGCAGCGTAGCTCACAGTGGGGGGACAAAGACCCAGTACTTC. This sequence encodes CASSVAHSGGTKTQYF.

In this sample, this clonotype turned up a few times. The V gene is TRBV19, the J gene TRBJ1-1; tentative D call: TRBD1 (5 bases). The germline gives CDR1 LNHDA, CDR2 SQIVND (reference sequence). The V gene lost 9 bases and the J gene lost 1 base, with 9 bases spanning the gap. The CDR3 is 12 amino acids. This CDR3 is CASGHGNTEAFF. The CDR3 DNA is TGTGCCAGCGGACACGGGAACACTGAAGCTTTCTTT.

This clonotype was observed a few times. The V call is TRBV27, the J call TRBJ1-6, with D possibly matching TRBD1 (6 bases). Germline V CDR1 and CDR2: MNHEY, SMNVEV (reference sequence). The ends were cut back, 2 bases at V and 4 bases at J, with 9 bases in the middle. The CDR3 extends over 15 amino acids. In nucleotides, the CDR3 is TGTGCCAGCAGTTTACCCAGGGGTTATAATTCACCCCTCCACTTT. Protein: CASSLPRGYNSPLHF.

This clonotype was detected many times. V gene TRBV27 combines with J gene TRBJ2-5; TRBD2 aligns across 7 bases. The V gene's germline CDR1 is MNHEY and CDR2 SMNVEV (reference sequence). The CDR3 runs 14 residues. V dropped 6 bases and J dropped 5; count of bases not matched to a gene: 9. CDR3 bases: TGTGCCAGCAGCTTAGCGGGCGGTAGGGAGACCCAGTACTTC. Translation: CASSLAGGRETQYF.

J is TRBJ1-2 and V is TRBV11-2; 7 bases fit TRBD1. Trimming removed 8 bases from V and 10 bases from J; junction bases left unmatched: 13. There are 13 residues in the CDR3. The germline CDR1 and CDR2 sequences are SGHAT and FQNNGV. The CDR3 sequence is CASPGGRGDDYTF. The CDR3 bases are TGTGCCAGCCCGGGTGGCAGGGGGGACGACTACACCTTC.

The chain recombines TRBV7-9 with TRBJ1-1; D gene unclear. The CDR3 totals 14 residues. The V gene lost 9 bases and the J gene lost 4 bases, with 18 bases spanning the gap. CDR1 is SEHNR and CDR2 is FQNEAQ in the germline V gene (reference sequence). This CDR3 reads CASPGPGMATEAFF. The DNA for the CDR3 is TGTGCCAGTCCTGGGCCCGGGATGGCCACTGAAGCTTTCTTT.

This clonotype was observed a handful of times. It may be a read error: a sequence one base away is much more abundant. CDR3 amino acids: CASSSAGGQDTQYF. The CDR3, as DNA: TGTGCCAGCAGCTCAGCGGGGGGGCAAGATACGCAGTATTTT. The rearrangement links TRBV7-3 to TRBJ2-3, with 10 bases that match TRBD2. The CDR3 has 14 amino acids. Trimming cost V 4 bases and J 5 bases; bases outside gene matches: 3. The V gene's germline CDR1 is SGHTA and CDR2 FQGTGA.

This clonotype came up a few times. The genes are TRBV6-2 or TRBV6-3 and TRBJ2-5; the match to TRBD1 covers 7 bases. CDR3 length equals 13 residues. Germline assignment: CDR1 MNHEY and CDR2 SVGEGT. The J segment lost 2 bases and the V segment lost 7 bases, leaving 4 bases of the junction unmatched. The CDR3 nucleotides read TGTGCCAGCATTCCGGGACAGCAAGAGACCCAGTACTTC. It yields the protein CASIPGQQETQYF.

This clonotype was seen more than once but under ten times. J is TRBJ1-1 and V is TRBV6-6, with 7 bases that match TRBD1. This CDR3 has 20 amino acids. The V and J ends lost 6 bases and 1 base, in that order; junction bases with no gene match: 23. Germline CDR1 reads MNHNY; CDR2 reads SVGAGI (reference sequence). The CDR3 DNA reads as TGTGCCAGCAGCCCCCCTCCCGGGACAGCGGTAACCTTTCCGAACACTGAAGCTTTCTTT. It encodes CASSPPPGTAVTFPNTEAFF.

This clonotype was found a few times. The genes are TRBV7-9 and TRBJ1-2, with 7 bases aligning to TRBD1. Per the germline V gene, CDR1 is SEHNR and CDR2 is FQNEAQ (reference sequence). CDR3 length: 13 amino acids. Trimming removed 5 bases from V and 8 bases from J; junction bases left unmatched: 8. CDR3 coding DNA: TGTGCCAGCAGCGTAAAGACAGGGAGCGGCTACACCTTC. This translates into CASSVKTGSGYTF.

The gene calls are TRBV13 and TRBJ1-1; D unresolved. The CDR3 runs 13 residues. V was pared by 5 bases and J by 5 bases, with 12 bases between. The germline gives CDR1 PRHDT, CDR2 FYEKMQ (reference sequence). For the CDR3, the DNA is TGTGCCAGCAGCCCAACAGCCTCAACTGAAGCTTTCTTT. As protein: CASSPTASTEAFF.

This clonotype was counted between two and nine times. The genes are TRBV20-1 and TRBJ1-4; D remains ambiguous. The CDR3 is 15 amino acids. Trimming cost V 1 base and J 3 bases, with 12 bases left between them. CDR1 is DFQATT and CDR2 is SNEGSKA in the germline V gene (reference sequence). The DNA of the CDR3 is TGCAGTGCTAGAGTTTCCACGGAGGCTAATGAAAAACTGTTTTTT. This translates into CSARVSTEANEKLFF.

The chain carries TRBV7-9 and TRBJ1-1; D is unclear. The length of the CDR3 is 14 residues. V was cut by 0 bases and J by 4 bases, with 9 bases left in between. Germline assignment: CDR1 SEHNR and CDR2 FQNEAQ (reference sequence). CDR3 coding DNA: TGTGCCAGCAGCTTAGCGGCGGTGGGCACTGAAGCTTTCTTT. This translates into CASSLAAVGTEAFF. The whole variable domain, filled in from reference TRBV7-9 and TRBJ1-1, reads DTGVSQNPRHKITKRGQNVTFRCDPISEHNRLYWYRQTLGQGPEFLTYFQNEAQLEKSRLLSDRFSAERPKGSFSTLEIQRTEQGDSAMYLCASSLAAVGTEAFFGQGTRLTVV.

This clonotype has more than one count but fewer than ten. The chain links TRBV19 to TRBJ2-7; D may be TRBD2 (5 bases). This CDR3 contains 15 residues. Germline CDR1 reads LNHDA; CDR2 reads SQIVND (reference sequence). Trimming took off 4 bases at V and 3 bases at J, with 16 bases between the two ends. The CDR3 DNA is TGTGCCAGTAGTACCTACTCAAGCGGACTCTACGAGCAGTACTTC. This translates into CASSTYSSGLYEQYF.

The rearrangement links TRBV10-3 to TRBJ1-2; maybe TRBD1 (6 bases). The V end lost 4 bases, the J end lost 4 bases, and 19 bases lay between the germline ends. In germline, CDR1 is ENHRY, CDR2 SYGVKD. The CDR3 covers 16 residues. CDR3 nucleotides: TGTGCCATCAGTGTCTGGGGGGCAGGGTGGACCTATGGCTACACCTTC. Its protein product is CAISVWGAGWTYGYTF.

The chain couples TRBV7-9 to TRBJ1-1; D gene ambiguous. CDR3 length: 12 residues. Trimming removed 6 bases from V and 8 bases from J, with 13 bases in between. Germline V gene data show CDR1 as SEHNR and CDR2 as FQNEAQ (reference sequence). The CDR3 sequence: CASRLPRSEAFF. The DNA of the CDR3 is TGTGCCAGCAGACTTCCCAGGTCCGAAGCTTTCTTT.

The CDR3 protein is CASSRGGGRDTEAFF. CDR3 bases: TGTGCCAGCAGCCGTGGCGGGGGGCGGGACACTGAAGCTTTCTTT. The V gene is TRBV5-4, the J gene TRBJ1-1, with D possibly being TRBD1 (6 bases). Trimming removed 4 bases at V and 3 bases at J, with 16 bases between. CDR1 and CDR2 (germline): SGHNT, YYREEE (reference sequence). CDR3 size: 15 residues.

This clonotype was observed a handful of times. J is TRBJ1-2 and V is TRBV7-2; D may be TRBD1 (6 bases). V was cut by 4 bases and J by 7 bases, with 19 bases left in between. The CDR3 sequence is 15 residues long. Germline CDR1 is SGHTA and CDR2 is FQGNSA. The CDR3 bases are TGTGCCAGCAGCTCCGCAACAGGGAAACGAAGTGGCTACACCTTC. Its protein is CASSSATGKRSGYTF.